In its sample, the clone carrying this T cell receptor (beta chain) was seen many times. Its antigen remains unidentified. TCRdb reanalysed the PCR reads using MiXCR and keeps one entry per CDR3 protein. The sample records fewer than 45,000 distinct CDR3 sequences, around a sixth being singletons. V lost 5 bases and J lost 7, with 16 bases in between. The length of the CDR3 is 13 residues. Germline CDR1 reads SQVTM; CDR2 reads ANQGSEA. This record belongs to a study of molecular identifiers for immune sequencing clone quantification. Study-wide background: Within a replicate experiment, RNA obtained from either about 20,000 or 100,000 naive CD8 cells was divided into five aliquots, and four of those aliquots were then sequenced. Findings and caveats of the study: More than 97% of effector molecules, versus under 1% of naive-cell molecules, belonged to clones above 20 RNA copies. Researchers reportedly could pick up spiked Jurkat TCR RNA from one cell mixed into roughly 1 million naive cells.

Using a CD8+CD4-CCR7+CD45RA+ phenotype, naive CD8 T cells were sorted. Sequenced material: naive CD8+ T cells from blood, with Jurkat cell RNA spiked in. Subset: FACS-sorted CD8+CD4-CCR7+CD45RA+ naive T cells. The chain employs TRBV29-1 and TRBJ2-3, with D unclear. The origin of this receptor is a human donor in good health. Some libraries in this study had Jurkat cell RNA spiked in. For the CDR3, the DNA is TGCAGCGTTCGAACCGGGTCCACCTATACGCAGTATTTT. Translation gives CSVRTGSTYTQYF.